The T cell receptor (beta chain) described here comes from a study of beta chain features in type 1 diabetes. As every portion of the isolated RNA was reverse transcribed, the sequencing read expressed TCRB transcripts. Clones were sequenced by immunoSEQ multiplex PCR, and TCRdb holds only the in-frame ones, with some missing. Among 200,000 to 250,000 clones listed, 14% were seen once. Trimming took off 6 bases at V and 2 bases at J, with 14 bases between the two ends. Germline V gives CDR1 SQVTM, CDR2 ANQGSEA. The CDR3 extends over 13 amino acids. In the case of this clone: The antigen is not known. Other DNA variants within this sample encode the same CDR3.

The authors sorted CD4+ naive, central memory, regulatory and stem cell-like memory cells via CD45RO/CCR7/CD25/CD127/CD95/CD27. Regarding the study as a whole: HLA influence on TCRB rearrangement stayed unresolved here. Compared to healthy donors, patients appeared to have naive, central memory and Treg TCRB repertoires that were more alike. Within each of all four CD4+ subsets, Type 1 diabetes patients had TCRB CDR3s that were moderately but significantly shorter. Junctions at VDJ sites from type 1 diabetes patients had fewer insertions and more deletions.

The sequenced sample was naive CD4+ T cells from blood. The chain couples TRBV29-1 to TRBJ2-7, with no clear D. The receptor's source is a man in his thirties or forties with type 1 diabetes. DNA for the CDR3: TGCAGCGTCGATAAGGCAGGAACCTACGAGCAGTACTTC. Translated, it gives CSVDKAGTYEQYF.